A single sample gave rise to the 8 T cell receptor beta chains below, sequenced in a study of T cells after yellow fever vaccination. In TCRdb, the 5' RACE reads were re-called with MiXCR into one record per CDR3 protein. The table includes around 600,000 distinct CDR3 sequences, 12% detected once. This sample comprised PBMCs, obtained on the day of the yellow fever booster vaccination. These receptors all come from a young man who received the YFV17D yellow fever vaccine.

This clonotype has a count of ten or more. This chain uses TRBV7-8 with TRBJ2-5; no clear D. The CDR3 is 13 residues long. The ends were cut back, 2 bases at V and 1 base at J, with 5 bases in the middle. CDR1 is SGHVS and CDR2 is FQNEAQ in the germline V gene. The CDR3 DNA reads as TGTGCCAGCAGCTTATACGGCCAAGAGACCCAGTACTTC. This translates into CASSLYGQETQYF.

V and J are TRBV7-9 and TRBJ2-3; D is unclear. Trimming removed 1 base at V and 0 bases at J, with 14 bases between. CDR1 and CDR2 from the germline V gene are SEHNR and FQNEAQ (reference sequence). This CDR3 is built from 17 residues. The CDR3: CASSLVLGYRSTDTQYF. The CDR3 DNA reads TGTGCCAGCAGCTTAGTTCTCGGCTACCGTAGCACAGATACGCAGTATTTT.

The CDR3 loop is CASSQVTGRETQYF. CDR3 bases: TGTGCCAGCTCACAAGTGACAGGGAGAGAGACCCAGTACTTC. J is TRBJ2-5 and V is TRBV18; 7 bases are a match to TRBD1. J gave up 4 bases and V 4 bases, and 6 bases lay outside the gene matches. Germline CDR1 reads KGHSH; CDR2 reads LQKENI. CDR3 length equals 14 residues.

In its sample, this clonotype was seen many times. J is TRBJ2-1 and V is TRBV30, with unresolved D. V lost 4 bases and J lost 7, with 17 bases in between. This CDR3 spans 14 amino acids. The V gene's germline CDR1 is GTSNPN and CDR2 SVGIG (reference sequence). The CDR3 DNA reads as TGTGCCTGGAACCATAGGTGGATGGGTAATGAGCAGTTCTTC. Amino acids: CAWNHRWMGNEQFF.

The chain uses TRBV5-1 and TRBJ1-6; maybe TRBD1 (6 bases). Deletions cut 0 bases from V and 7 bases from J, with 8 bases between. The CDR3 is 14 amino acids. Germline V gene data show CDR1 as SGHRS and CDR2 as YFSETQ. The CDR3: CASSLVQGNSPLHF. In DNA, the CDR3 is TGCGCCAGCAGCTTGGTTCAGGGGAATTCACCCCTCCACTTT.

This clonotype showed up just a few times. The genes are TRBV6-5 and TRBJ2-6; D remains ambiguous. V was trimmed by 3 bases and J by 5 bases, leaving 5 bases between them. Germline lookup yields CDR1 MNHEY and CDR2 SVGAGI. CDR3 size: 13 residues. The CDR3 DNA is TGTGCCAGCAGTTATTGGAGGGCCAACGTCCTGACTTTC. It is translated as CASSYWRANVLTF.

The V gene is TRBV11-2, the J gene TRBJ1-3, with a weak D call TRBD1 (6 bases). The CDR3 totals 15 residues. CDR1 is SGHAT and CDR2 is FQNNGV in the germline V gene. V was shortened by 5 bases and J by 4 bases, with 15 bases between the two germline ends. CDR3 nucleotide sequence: TGTGCCAGCAGCCAAATTCCGGGGGGCGGAAACACCATATATTTT. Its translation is CASSQIPGGGNTIYF.

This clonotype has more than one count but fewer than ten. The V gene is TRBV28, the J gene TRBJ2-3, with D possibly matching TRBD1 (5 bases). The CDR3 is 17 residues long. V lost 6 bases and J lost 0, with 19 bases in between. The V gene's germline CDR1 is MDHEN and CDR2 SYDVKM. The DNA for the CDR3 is TGTGCCAGCAGCCCTAACTATTTAGGGGCTAGCACAGATACGCAGTATTTT. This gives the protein CASSPNYLGASTDTQYF.